This T cell receptor beta chain was sequenced in a study of shared clonotypes between healthy human individuals. CDR1 and CDR2 (germline): SNHLY, FYNNEI. Trimming at V came to 9 bases and at J to 4 bases, leaving 7 bases not matched to a gene. There are 16 residues in the CDR3. In the case of this clone: Antigen unknown.

Healthy and HIV-negative, the adult donors had no recent acute infections or vaccinations. The protocol was immunoSEQ multiplex PCR, while the TCRdb copy is restricted to in-frame clones and leaves out a portion. The sample records about 600,000 clones, less than 98% being singletons. Overall study findings and caveats: Shared clonotypes across all four donors exceeded non-shared ones in generation probability.

The specimen was naive CD4+ T cells sorted from blood. The sample's subset: CD45RA+ positively selected. This receptor was obtained from a woman aged 25 to 39 in good health. The V and J genes are TRBV2 and TRBJ2-6; the match to TRBD2 covers 12 bases. The CDR3 bases are TGTGCCAGAGCCCGACTAGCGGGGGTAGGGGCCAACGTCCTGACTTTC. It specifies CARARLAGVGANVLTF.